Following are 10 T cell receptor beta chains from one sample sequenced in a study of T-cell memory formation after mild COVID-19. MiXCR, run by TCRdb on the 5' RACE reads, gives a single entry per CDR3 protein. The sample has about 270,000 distinct CDR3 sequences; 16% are singletons. Sequencing used PBMCs or a T cell subset sorted from them (not recorded which). The receptors come from a young man who had mild COVID-19 (a few samples of this study predate the infection). Cell type and time point are not known.

This clonotype was seen a handful of times. This chain links TRBV7-8 with TRBJ2-3, with D uncertain. The CDR3 totals 15 residues. Germline V gene data show CDR1 as SGHVS and CDR2 as FQNEAQ. Trimming stripped 1 base from V and 10 bases from J, with 18 bases between. The CDR3 spells CASSLGSVSGQAQYF. CDR3 nucleotides: TGTGCCAGCAGCTTAGGTTCCGTCTCCGGCCAAGCGCAGTATTTT.

The chain uses TRBV11-1 and TRBJ2-1; D perhaps matches TRBD2 (7 bases). Deletions cut 10 bases from V and 0 bases from J, with 10 bases between. This CDR3 comprises 13 residues. From germline, CDR1 is SGHAT and CDR2 FQDESV (reference sequence). The CDR3 is CATGGSSYNEQFF. For the CDR3, the DNA is TGTGCCACGGGGGGCAGCTCCTACAATGAGCAGTTCTTC. The complete variable domain, with remaining parts taken from reference TRBV11-1 and TRBJ2-1, reads EAEVAQSPRYKITEKSQAVAFWCDPISGHATLYWYRQILGQGPELLVQFQDESVVDDSQLPKDRFSAERLKGVDSTLKIQPAELGDSAMYLCATGGSSYNEQFFGPGTRLTVL.

There are a few counts of this clonotype. The CDR3 nucleotides read TGTGCCAGCAGCTTCGGCGTTTCCACTGAAGCTTTCTTT. Protein: CASSFGVSTEAFF. The J gene is TRBJ1-1, the V gene TRBV7-3, with D hard to call. The V gene's germline CDR1 is SGHTA and CDR2 FQGTGA. Trimming removed 3 bases from V and 4 bases from J, with 9 bases in between. CDR3 size: 13 residues.

A few counts support this clonotype. The chain combines TRBV6-5 with TRBJ1-5; possibly TRBD1 for D (5 bases). V shed 8 bases and J shed 4 bases, with 21 bases lying between them. There are 16 residues in the CDR3. Germline loops: CDR1 MNHEY, CDR2 SVGAGI. The CDR3 coding sequence is TGTGCCAGCGCATCGGGCCAGGGCCCCTCGAATCAGCCCCAGCATTTT. Its protein is CASASGQGPSNQPQHF.

This clonotype was observed a handful of times. This rearrangement joins TRBV28 to TRBJ1-5; no firm D call. The germline V and J ends were trimmed by 11 bases and 1 base, with 15 bases remaining between them. Germline V gene lookup returns CDR1 MDHEN and CDR2 SYDVKM. The CDR3 consists of 14 residues. The CDR3: CARLDGRSNQPQHF. The CDR3 DNA sequence: TGTGCCCGCCTGGATGGCCGGAGCAATCAGCCCCAGCATTTT.

This clonotype turned up a few times. V usage is TRBV7-2 and J usage is TRBJ2-5; 13 bases line up with TRBD2. Germline V gene data show CDR1 as SGHTA and CDR2 as FQGNSA. The CDR3 runs 15 residues. V shed 5 bases, J shed 3 bases, and the junction held 3 bases outside the gene matches. The CDR3 DNA reads as TGTGCCAGCAGCCCAGGACTAGCGGGGGAAGAGACCCAGTACTTC. Translated: CASSPGLAGEETQYF.

In this sample, this clonotype turned up many times. This chain links TRBV12-3 or TRBV12-4 with TRBJ2-7; the D is unclear. The V gene lost 5 bases and the J gene lost 0 bases, with 2 bases spanning the gap. There are 11 residues in the CDR3. DNA of the CDR3: TGTGCCAGCAGTGTCTCCTACGAGCAGTACTTC. It specifies CASSVSYEQYF.

The V and J genes are TRBV5-5 and TRBJ2-3; perhaps TRBD2 as D (6 bases). V lost 4 bases and J 3 bases, leaving 18 bases between the germline ends. Germline CDR1 reads SGHKS; CDR2 reads YYEKEE (reference sequence). The CDR3 sequence is 16 residues long. CDR3 region: CASSRARGVRTDTQYF. The CDR3 DNA reads TGTGCCAGCAGCCGCGCGCGGGGTGTGAGGACAGATACGCAGTATTTT.

The rearrangement links TRBV6-6 to TRBJ1-4; tentatively, D is TRBD1 (6 bases). The germline gives CDR1 MNHNY, CDR2 SVGAGI (reference sequence). Trimming took 5 bases from V and 0 from J, leaving 19 bases between them. The CDR3 loop spans 18 amino acids. CDR3 sequence reads: CASSPQPHRATTNEKLFF. The CDR3 region has the DNA TGTGCCAGCAGTCCCCAACCTCACAGGGCTACAACTAATGAAAAACTGTTTTTT.

The chain couples TRBV2 to TRBJ2-7, with D perhaps assigned TRBD1 or TRBD2 (5 bases each). V was cut by 2 bases and J by 7 bases, with 12 bases left in between. This CDR3 has 13 residues. Looked up from germline, CDR1 is SNHLY and CDR2 is FYNNEI. CDR3 protein: CASSERGVLEQYF. In DNA, the CDR3 is TGTGCCAGCAGTGAAAGGGGAGTATTGGAGCAGTACTTC.